This T cell receptor (beta chain) was observed in a study of identical twins. Points on this clonotype: The antigen is unknown.

One entry per CDR3 protein results from TCRdb running MiXCR on the 5' RACE reads. The table has 500,000 to 600,000 distinct CDR3 sequences, approximately 22% seen once. Study results and limitations: Some out-of-frame alpha sequences were shared by twins, and these showed excess low generation probability.

The V gene lost 8 bases and the J gene lost 4 bases, with 18 bases spanning the gap. The CDR3 is 14 residues long. Looked up from germline, CDR1 is SGHVS and CDR2 is FQNEAQ. The same specimen was also included in a second study, on T cells expressing NK-cell markers. This second report adds: Dominant NKG2C+ clonotypes in 5 or 6 donors made up roughly 1.0-7.5% of CD8+ T cells. Specificity for HCMV among expanded NKG2C+ T cell clones was not established.

This chain joins TRBV7-8 and TRBJ2-7; TRBD2 might be the D (6 bases). The source material was CD4+ T cells sorted from blood. The receptor was isolated from a woman between 18 and 29 years old in good health. CDR3 bases: TGTGCCAGCGTGGAGGGACGGTTCGGGTACGAGCAGTACTTC. As protein: CASVEGRFGYEQYF. Full variable domain (missing parts from reference TRBV7-8 and TRBJ2-7): GAGVSQSPRYKVAKRGQDVALRCDPISGHVSLFWYQQALGQGPEFLTYFQNEAQLDKSGLPSDRFFAERPEGSVSTLKIQRTQQEDSAVYLCASVEGRFGYEQYFGPGTRLTVT.